This T cell receptor (beta chain) originates from a study of cytomegalovirus exposure and HLA in healthy donors (TCRdb year 2017). Regarding the research as a whole: An earlier analysis of around 600 of the donors reported more than 250 Gb of sequence data and 117 million unique TCR beta sequences from 150 million to 200 million T cells. An early release covering approximately 600 HLA-typed donors comprised roughly 300 gigabases of sequencing data and 65 million to 100 million unique TCR sequences. The genetic ancestry cluster associated with self-reported Caucasian donors included 81% of the 398 genotyped donors. The study aimed to test whether cataloging public T cell receptors could reveal signatures of past pathogen exposure. Using immunosequencing, the study profiled T cell repertoires from about 650 subjects and related those repertoires to cytomegalovirus serostatus. A separate validation cohort of over a hundred different subjects was used in addition to the 666-subject first cohort. High-throughput TCR immunosequencing, statistical association of individual TCRs with disease status, and machine learning were combined to predict cytomegalovirus infection status. In a later analysis, previously published TCR beta repertoires from roughly 710 donors were re-analyzed and high-resolution HLA genotyping was added so that TCR occurrence patterns could be studied. In the later analysis, no new phenotypic data were used to find candidate immune exposures; instead, reliance was placed on TCR beta sequences and their occurrence across donors. To decide whether each TCR beta V gene segment behaved as functional or pseudogenic, an earlier analysis of approximately 620 of the donors relied on high-throughput TCR beta sequencing. Donor age, sex, ethnicity and CMV serostatus were compiled together with the repertoire data. Genome-wide SNP genotypes for about 60% of the 666 donors were used in a later genetic analysis, which treated that subset as a discovery cohort. Every repertoire in the discovery cohort had been generated on one and the same sequencing platform. Both class I and class II loci were covered by HLA typing, at four-digit resolution. Typing coverage differed by locus: A, B, C, DRB1 and DQB1 were typed in roughly 620-630 donors, DQA1 in about 560, DPA1 in around 610, and DPB1 in about 450. Five DR-DQ haplotypes were handled as single units for association and clustering because linkage in the cohort was strong. Among 350 to 400 genotyped donors of the cohort, an average of about 240,000 unique TCR beta nucleotide sequences were sequenced per donor, roughly a sixth of them non-productive.

In regard to this clone: Its antigen is still unknown. No base quality values were provided; no much bigger clone lies one nucleotide off.

The cohort comprised more than 550 healthy bone marrow donors. Cohort members were all nominally healthy when sampled, although unrecorded immune exposures were likely present. The donor tested CMV seropositive and was one of the 289 seropositive cohort members. A peripheral blood sample was provided by each donor, and peripheral blood mononuclear cells were used for TCR beta sequencing. The Qiagen DNeasy Blood Extraction Kit was used to extract genomic DNA from the blood cell samples. To prepare the library, the immunoSEQ multiplex PCR assay was applied. For the multiplex PCR, a mixture combining 60 forward primers for TCR Vbeta segments and 13 reverse primers for TCR Jbeta segments was used. A multiplex PCR assay on genomic DNA amplified the CDR3 region of rearranged TCR beta genes. The amplified TCR beta libraries were sequenced on the Illumina HiSeq System as 87-base-pair reads. For the original study's pipeline: In a later analysis, roughly 80 million unique TCR beta chains were counted across the approximately 620 repertoires, and roughly 10 million of these chains were shared by at least two donors. Raw reads were error-corrected and collapsed into unique sequences by a nearest-neighbor algorithm in which closely related sequences were merged to remove PCR and sequencing errors. CDR3 sequences were aligned to IMGT reference sequences to assign V, D and J gene segments. For a sequence to be retained, a match of at least six nucleotides to both a V gene segment and a J gene segment was required. A rearrangement was called productive if the CDR3 had no stop codons and remained in frame with V and J, and every other rearrangement was called non-productive. CDR3 was defined by IMGT convention, running from the second conserved V-encoded cysteine to the conserved J-encoded phenylalanine. In an earlier analysis of more than 550 of the donors, sequences lacking an unambiguous match to a single V gene segment were excluded. In an earlier analysis of 450 to 750 of the donors, a V segment was called functional when productive rearrangements were above 56.7%, and segregating when the standard deviation between donors exceeded 5%. To diagnose cytomegalovirus status from the catalog of TCR beta chain sequences, a statistical classification framework was built. A later analysis assigned V and J genes by comparing TCR nucleotide sequences with IMGT/GENE-DB human TR gene sequences. The TCRdist pipeline was used in a later analysis to assign CDR3 sequences and most-parsimonious VDJ recombination scenarios. A later analysis defined each TCR beta chain by its CDR3 amino acid sequence plus V-gene family, and excluded reads lacking a unique V-gene family. A later analysis removed several hundred highly shared, low-generation-probability nucleotide sequences to deal with suspected cross-contamination and a sequencing artifact. In a later analysis, a clonal expansion index for each public chain was calculated from normalized within-repertoire ranks of inferred template counts. Generation probabilities in a later analysis came from a VDJ recombination model fitted to out-of-frame rearrangements, and those results were checked against IGoR. In a later analysis, hypergeometric tests were used to score TCR-TCR, TCR-HLA and TCR-CMV co-occurrence, with a repertoire-size bias correction applied to TCR pairs. In a later analysis, false discovery rates were estimated by permuting HLA or CMV assignments 20 times. In a later analysis, co-occurring TCRs were grouped with DBSCAN, and TCRdist sequence similarity was added when clustering was performed within HLA-allele-positive subsets. Co-occurrence clustering excluded repertoires with fewer than 30,000 or more than 120,000 public chains, plus five with anomalous nucleotide sharing. TCRdb retrieved this table from immuneACCESS and kept in-frame rearrangements only. Not all clones are present; in checked studies, unresolved V genes account for under half, and no reason is known for the remainder. That table gives V, J and clone size, and the DNA gave D and trimming. In all, the sample holds approximately 170,000 clones, and roughly 77% of those were seen once. The ten biggest clones cover 3% to 4% of the sample.

Results the study describes overall, beyond this receptor: A further reported finding was that TCR beta sequences accurately predicted the HLA-A and HLA-B alleles for most subjects in the first cohort. In the study, approximately 160 TCR beta chains were listed as associated with cytomegalovirus. In an earlier analysis of several hundred of the donors, most TCR beta V segments were observed in productive rearrangements about 90% or about 30% of the time, broadly matching IMGT annotations. Several of the top co-occurrence clusters appeared to be linked to parvovirus B19, influenza, CMV and Epstein-Barr virus, according to a later analysis. Specific HLA alleles were associated with roughly 16,000 TCR beta sequences at a false discovery rate of 0.05 in a later analysis. The classifier was reported to diagnose cytomegalovirus status with high specificity and sensitivity in both the original cohort and the validation cohort. Most TCR sequences were seen in very few donors, while some public TCRs were found in many individuals. In a later genetic analysis, a missense DCLRE1C variant was associated with V-gene and J-gene trimming of TCR beta chains, and the association was replicated in an independent cohort. When HLA alleles, especially DR and DQ, strongly co-occurred, TCR associations were difficult to assign to individual alleles. In a later analysis, HLA-associated TCR beta chains were found to be more clonally expanded and to have lower generation probabilities than equally common non-associated chains. Because some donors lacked HLA typing at each locus, the association tests relied only on the typed subset. Presence/absence analyses assumed roughly uniform sequencing depth across donors, an assumption that may not hold. A later genetic analysis reported fewer N-insertions in productive TCRs among donors in an Asian-associated ancestry cluster than the 666-donor mean. This cohort had only TCR beta chains sequenced, and the lack of alpha or paired-chain data limited which features could be detected. Correlated functional status among segregating V segments might be attributable to linkage disequilibrium, but an unknown experimental factor could not be ruled out. Most CMV-associated TCR beta chains appeared to be HLA-restricted in a later analysis, and the HLA associations seemed to be driven largely by CMV exposure. Immune exposure information for the cohort was limited to CMV serostatus. Some IMGT-functional V segments, including TRBV6-2 and TRBV6-3, could not be distinguished by the 87-base-pair reads and were therefore excluded. A few of the identified cytomegalovirus-associated TCR beta chains were confirmed in vitro to be specific for cytomegalovirus antigens. According to a later analysis, TCR association rates differed among HLA loci, with DRB1 alleles showing the most associated TCRs and HLA-C alleles showing the fewest. According to the authors, the approach could potentially be generalized to other disease states and immunological phenotypes. Because counts were too low, seventeen rarely observed V segments, including chromosome 9 orphons, were excluded from the earlier analysis of around 590 of the donors. The sequencing pipeline was judged likely to have produced a cluster of highly shared sequence variants as a technical artifact.

The germline V gene yields MDHEN for CDR1 and SYDVKM for CDR2. The junction carries 11 bases between V and J, which are trimmed by 2 bases and 0 bases respectively. The CDR3 goes from the cysteine to the phenylalanine over 16 residues. The CDR3 DNA has 48 bases and is translated from base 1. The receptor was isolated from a woman aged 25-40 years in good health and CMV-seropositive. The sample taken for sequencing was PBMCs. The chain employs TRBV28 and TRBJ1-5; 5 matching bases give a weak D call of TRBD1. The CDR3 region reads CASSLNPRASNQPQHF. The nucleotide sequence reads as follows: TGTGCCAGCAGTTTAAATCCCAGGGCTAGCAATCAGCCCCAGCATTTT.